The following is a TCR beta chain sequence with its context. Its antigen is still unknown. J was trimmed by 4 bases and V by 4 bases; bases with no gene match: 16. The CDR3 sequence is 19 residues long. From germline, CDR1 is SGHDN and CDR2 FVKESK. Every bit of the isolated RNA underwent reverse transcription, so sequencing read expressed TCRB transcripts. Clones were read by immunoSEQ multiplex PCR, and TCRdb kept only the in-frame ones, dropping some. The repertoire holds around 250,000 clones, approximately 15% seen once, with roughly 0.019% in the top ten. This sample is part of a study of beta chain features in type 1 diabetes. Study-wide points: Within each of all four CD4+ subsets, Type 1 diabetes patients had TCRB CDR3s that were moderately but significantly shorter.

The source material was naive CD4+ T cells from blood. This rearrangement joins TRBV14 to TRBJ1-5; TRBD1 agrees at 10 bases. The receptor comes from a man aged 25-45 years with type 1 diabetes. For the CDR3, the DNA is TGTGCCAGCAGCCCTCCTTTGGGACAGGGGAATTTTAGGAATCAGCCCCAGCATTTT. This encodes CASSPPLGQGNFRNQPQHF.